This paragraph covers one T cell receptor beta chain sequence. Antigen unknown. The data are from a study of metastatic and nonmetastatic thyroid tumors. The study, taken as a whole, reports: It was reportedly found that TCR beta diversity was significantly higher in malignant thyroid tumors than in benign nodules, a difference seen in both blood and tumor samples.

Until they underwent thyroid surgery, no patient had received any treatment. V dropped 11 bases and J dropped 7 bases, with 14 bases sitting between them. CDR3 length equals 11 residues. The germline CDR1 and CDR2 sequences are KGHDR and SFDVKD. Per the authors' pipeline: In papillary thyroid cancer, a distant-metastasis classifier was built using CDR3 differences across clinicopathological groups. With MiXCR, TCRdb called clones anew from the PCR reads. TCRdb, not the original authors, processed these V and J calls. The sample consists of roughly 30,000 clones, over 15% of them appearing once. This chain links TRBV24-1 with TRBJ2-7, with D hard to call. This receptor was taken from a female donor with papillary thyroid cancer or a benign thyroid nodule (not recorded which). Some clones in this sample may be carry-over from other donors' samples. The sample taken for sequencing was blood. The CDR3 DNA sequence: TGTGCCAGGGGTGGTAGTCATGAGCAGTACTTC. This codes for CARGGSHEQYF.